The TCR beta chain described here comes from a study of blood T cell repertoires in COVID-19 (dated by TCRdb to the early 2020s). Broadly, across the study: The collaborator samples originated in the United States, Italy and Spain and spanned the acute and convalescent phases of COVID-19. The prospective study material was composed of cDNA or gDNA derived from T cells, B-cell-depleted T cells, or PBMCs. The dataset comprised deeply sampled blood TCRbeta repertoires from subjects exposed to, actively infected with, or recovered from COVID-19. The repertoires were released in a freely available public database meant as a resource for research on the immune response to SARS-CoV-2. The samples were drawn from the first 160 participants of the ongoing ImmuneRACE study and from about 1,200 subjects provided by 6 global collaborators. Nearly every sample came with metadata listing a de-identified subject ID, COVID-19 status, age in years and sex. Where HLA class I and class II types were available, the types were taken from metadata supplied by the sample provider, not from assay-based typing.

Collaborating institutions collected whole blood in K2EDTA tubes following their own protocols. For TCRbeta analysis, collaborators shipped samples in one of three forms: frozen whole blood, isolated PBMCs, or DNA extracted from either of those sample types. Regarding this clone: What this receptor recognizes is not known. No base quality values were provided; no much bigger clone lies one nucleotide off.

The CDR3 numbers 15 residues from cysteine through phenylalanine. Only the CDR3 part of the read is kept: 45 bases, read in frame from the first base. As encoded in the germline V gene (reference sequence), CDR1 is LNHDA while CDR2 is SQIVND. Relative to germline, V is 5 bases shorter and J is 0 bases shorter, with 13 bases between their ends. The paper's findings and limits, for the study overall: How much clinical and demographic metadata was included differed by source and by participant, and the metadata was provided uncurated.

The immunoSEQ Assay, a bias-controlled multiplex PCR, was used to amplify TCRbeta CDR3 regions from genomic DNA. Per the source publication's procedure: The number of nucleated cells in each sample was estimated from the amplification of reference gene primers within the assay. To quantify the absolute abundance of each unique TCRbeta CDR3 rearrangement, sequence reads were collapsed and filtered. Productive Simpson clonality was computed per sample as the square root of Simpson's diversity index over productive rearrangements. Held by TCRdb, this immuneACCESS table contains in-frame sequences only and omits some clones. Under half of the omission traces to an unresolved V gene where checked; the cause of the rest is unknown. The DNA was the basis for D and trimming; V, J and clone size are from that table. The sample table shows under 200,000 clones, and more than 75% are seen once. Of the sample, 6% is held by the ten largest clones.

The chain was built from TRBV19 and TRBJ1-1; the D gene is possibly TRBD1, with 6 bases matching. This receptor was obtained from a man aged 35-49 years with active or convalescent COVID-19. Sequencing used peripheral blood. The CDR3 here reads CASSSRDNLNTEAFF. The DNA reads as follows: TGTGCCAGTAGTTCCCGGGACAACCTGAACACTGAAGCTTTCTTT. Beyond the CDR3, the reference TRBV19 and TRBJ1-1 genes provide the residues; the full variable domain reads: DGGITQSPKYLFRKEGQNVTLSCEQNLNHDAMYWYRQDPGQGLRLIYYSQIVNDFQKGDIAEGYSVSREKKESFPLTVTSAQKNPTAFYLCASSSRDNLNTEAFFGQGTRLTVV.